The sample holds many counts of the clone carrying this TCR beta chain. This record belongs to a study of human T cells and chemical hapten exposure. CDR3 length equals 16 residues. The germline CDR1 and CDR2 sequences are SNHLY and FYNNEI. V was pared by 1 base and J by 7 bases, with 10 bases of the junction left unmatched. TCRdb called the RACE reads again in MiXCR, with one record for every CDR3 protein. The sample contains about 35,000 distinct CDR3 sequences, more than 10% of which appear only once. Time point described: pre-sensitization, week 0. Treatment meaning: therapeutic diphenylcyclopropenone sensitization with weekly scalp DPC. Total RNA was extracted from unfractionated whole blood.

This chain uses TRBV2 with TRBJ1-2, with 9 bases that match TRBD1. This TCR was sampled from a woman aged 40-49 years with alopecia areata. Some clones in this sample may be carry-over from other donors' samples. The sequencing here drew on whole blood, taken in connection with sensitization to the hapten diphenylcyclopropenone (DPC). CDR3 DNA sequence: TGTGCCAGCAGTGAAGTAAAGGGACAGGGTCTCGGTGGCTACACCTTC. This codes for CASSEVKGQGLGGYTF.